This T cell receptor (beta chain) was recorded in a study of response to subunit inactivated influenza vaccine. Points from the study as a whole: Authors suggested that a seasonal influenza vaccination recruits few new T cells each time.

This CDR3 has 14 residues. Trimming removed 8 bases from V and 3 bases from J, with 16 bases in between. Germline lookup yields CDR1 SNHLY and CDR2 FYNNEI. TCRdb called the RT-PCR reads again in MiXCR, with one record for every CDR3 protein. Of about 620,000 distinct CDR3 sequences in the sample, about 11% are singletons; the top ten hold 9.5% to 12%. This clonotype occurred a few times. No antigen is known for it. This same sample was also taken into another study, of T cells expressing NK-cell markers. That paper notes: Scientists made TCR beta cDNA using 5'RACE template switching with UMIs.

Sequencing used PBMCs from blood, obtained on the day of vaccination. This sequence was found in a man aged 50-60 years who received an inactivated influenza vaccine. The chain is built from TRBV2 and TRBJ2-5; tentative D call: TRBD2 (7 bases). The CDR3 loop reads CASEIGGAEETQYF. The CDR3 region has the DNA TGTGCCAGCGAGATTGGGGGGGCAGAAGAGACCCAGTACTTC.